This section outlines one TCR beta chain sequence together with its context. This receptor's antigen is unknown. It has no much larger one-base neighbor in the sample; base qualities were not kept. These data belong to a study of blood T cells in healthy people across ages (dated by TCRdb to between 2015 and 2017). Regarding the complete study: In model experiments, roughly one uniquely barcoded TCR beta cDNA molecule per two T cells was captured by template switching. To track age-related changes in TCR beta repertoire diversity, the study relied on deep sequencing normalized with unique cDNA molecular identifiers. Four age groups were formed from the donors: young (average about 17 years), middle-aged (approximately 39), aged (around 62) and long-lived (roughly 88). To avoid experimental bias, donors of different ages were distributed randomly across sequencing lanes. For two donors (one aged 18 to 30 and one aged 80 or older), the study analyzed two additional independent replicas of 1 million unique cDNA reads from the same blood draw. Overall study outcomes, separate from this receptor: Compared with the aged group, the long-lived group had more naive CD4+ T cells, fewer expanded clones and increased TCR diversity, a pattern suggesting age selection. Since profiling was done on bulk unsorted PBMCs, naive and antigen-experienced compartments could not be conclusively compared. There was a strong correlation between observed TCR beta diversity and the percentage of naive T cells measured by flow cytometry. The CMV infection status of donors was not known, potentially confounding age-related changes in expanded clonotypes. Total diversity estimates from one million sequenced T cells were considered lower bounds and underestimates. Observed TCR beta diversity per million T cells fell roughly linearly with age, and a significant reduction was already apparent by age approximately 40.

The CDR3, from cysteine to phenylalanine, totals 14 residues. Only the CDR3 DNA is retained, 42 bases long and in frame from the first base. A distance of 22 bases separates the germline ends of V and J, which lose 6 bases and 8 bases respectively. Via the germline V gene, CDR1 is SQVTM and CDR2 ANQGSEA. The donors were roughly 40 Caucasian individuals from Russia, aged roughly 6 to 100 years, who were systemically healthy. Ten milliliters of peripheral blood were drawn from each donor into EDTA-treated Vacutainer tubes. Ficoll-Paque density-gradient centrifugation was used to isolate PBMCs, with at least 6 million per sample. Total RNA, at least 5 micrograms per sample, was extracted from PBMCs with Trizol reagent. For every donor, an aliquot of PBMCs went through flow cytometry to measure the percentages of naive CD45RAhigh/CD27high T cells. Libraries were built with 5' RACE. Data came from an Illumina HiSeq 2500. The second PCR ran for about 6 to 12 cycles and used a J-beta primer mix along with a sample-barcoded 5' primer. A unique molecular identifier was introduced onto each TCR beta cDNA molecule by a template-switch 5' adaptor carrying 12 random nucleotides. Each sample yielded at least 2.5 million CDR3-containing paired-end reads. First-strand cDNA synthesis was performed from all RNA using the Mint cDNA synthesis kit, with priming by a TRBC-specific oligonucleotide. Following uracil-DNA glycosylase treatment, a first 18-cycle PCR with universal primers M1SS and BC2_uni_R was performed on all cDNA. Per the original workflow: Normalization of each sample was performed by random selection of 1 million high-quality reads, each carrying a distinct molecular identifier. Instead of being binned into consensus sequences, reads with shared molecular identifiers were discarded. MiTCR, with a Q25 quality threshold and the strictest error-elimination algorithm, was used for CDR3 identification, clonotype clustering and error correction. A nonparametric unseen species model with Euler transformation was used to estimate a lower bound on total TCR beta diversity. TCRdb passed the public sequencing reads through fastp at Q25 and MiXCR, retaining productive beta sequences. Rows matching on CDR3 protein sequence are summarized as one entry with the most common DNA and genes. These V and J calls rely on TCRdb rather than the paper's analysis. The sample table holds 700,000 or so distinct CDR3 sequences, of which 20% to 25% were seen once. Less than 25% of the sample goes to the ten largest clones.

This receptor was identified in a man between 65 and 85 years old in good health. The specimen was blood. The sequence joins TRBV29-1 to TRBJ1-2; a tentative D call is TRBD1 (5 bases match). The sequenced DNA: TGCAGCGTCCCGAGTCGGCAGGGTAGTGGCGGCTACACCTTC. Its protein reads: CSVPSRQGSGGYTF.